Listed below are T cell receptor beta chains from one sample, sequenced in a study of human T cells and chemical hapten exposure. TCRdb called the RACE reads again in MiXCR, with one record for every CDR3 protein. The sample has more than 110,000 distinct CDR3 sequences, about 11% seen once; the top ten hold more than 1.1%. The source material was whole blood, sampled in connection with sensitization to the hapten diphenylcyclopropenone (DPC). These receptor sequences come from a woman aged 50 to 60 with alopecia areata. Some clones in this sample may be carry-over from other donors' samples. The CDR3 runs from the conserved cysteine through the conserved F or W. The order of the fields is clone size, D gene, V gene, J gene, CDR3 DNA, CDR3 protein. D genes are given only for firm matches. Clone size is not always given. Where it is, it says once, few, many or a class for expanded clones.

few	TRBD1	TRBV29-1	TRBJ1-5	TGCAGCGTTGGACAGGGGGCGGATCAGCCCCAGCATTTT	CSVGQGADQPQHF
many	.	TRBV12-3/TRBV12-4	TRBJ2-1	TGTGCCAGCACCCCCCTAAGGGGGTCTGGGTTCTTC	CASTPLRGSGFF
.	.	TRBV11-2	TRBJ2-3	TGTGCCAGCAGCTTAGGTAGAGCCCGGCGAGATACGCAGTATTTT	CASSLGRARRDTQYF
many	.	TRBV28	TRBJ2-5	TGTGCCAGCACCCACTTTGAGACCCAGTACTTC	CASTHFETQYF
.	.	TRBV7-3	TRBJ2-1	TGTGCCAGCTCCGAAAATGCAGCGTCCGCCAGTCTCGACAATGAGCAGTTCTTC	CASSENAASASLDNEQFF
.	.	TRBV18	TRBJ2-3	TGTGCCAGCTCCCTGGACAGTTTCACAGATACGCAGTATTTT	CASSLDSFTDTQYF
.	.	TRBV9	TRBJ1-3	TGTGCCAGCAGCCCCCCCTACTCTGGAAACACCATATATTTT	CASSPPYSGNTIYF
few	.	TRBV24-1	TRBJ1-5	TGTGCCACCAGTGATCCAAAGGGGGGCAATCAGCCCCAGCATTTT	CATSDPKGGNQPQHF
many	.	TRBV14	TRBJ2-1	TGTGCCAGCAGCTCCCCGCAGAACTACAATGAGCAGTTCTTC	CASSSPQNYNEQFF
few	.	TRBV6-6	TRBJ2-1	TGTGCCAGCAGTTTAGCGGCCGCCCGCAATGAGCAGTTCTTC	CASSLAAARNEQFF
.	.	TRBV7-9	TRBJ2-7	TGTGCCAGCAGCTCGGGCCGGGACGGGCGAGGAGAGCAGTACTTC	CASSSGRDGRGEQYF
few	.	TRBV19	TRBJ1-3	TGTGCCAGTAGTATTTTGGACTACTCTGGAAACACCATATATTTT	CASSILDYSGNTIYF
many	TRBD1	TRBV6-5	TRBJ1-1	TGTGCCAGCAGCCCGGGACAGACAGTGGTGAACACTGAAGCTTTCTTT	CASSPGQTVVNTEAFF
few	TRBD2	TRBV29-1	TRBJ2-7	TGCAGCGTTGTAGCGGGACTCCACTCCTACGAGCAGTACTTC	CSVVAGLHSYEQYF
once	TRBD2	TRBV11-1	TRBJ2-3	TGTGCCAGCAGCTTAGACCCCCCGGGACTAGCGGGGGCAAGGACGCAGTATTTT	CASSLDPPGLAGARTQYF
.	TRBD1	TRBV20-1	TRBJ1-6	TGCAGTGCTATAGGGACAGTTAATTCACCCCTCCACTTT	CSAIGTVNSPLHF
few	.	TRBV7-3	TRBJ2-7	TGTGCCAGCAGCTCAGTTGGGGGTGGTCGCAACGAGCAGTACTTC	CASSSVGGGRNEQYF
few	.	TRBV11-1	TRBJ2-5	TGTGCCAGCAGCTTGCCGGGGCGGCTCGGGGAGACCCAGTACTTC	CASSLPGRLGETQYF
many	.	TRBV11-2	TRBJ2-7	TGTGCCAGCAGCTTTTATCCTCTGTTGGGGCCATACGAGCAGTACTTC	CASSFYPLLGPYEQYF
many	TRBD1	TRBV6-5	TRBJ2-3	TGTGCCAGCAGTTCCTCCCAGGGGGCAGGTTATACGCAGTATTTT	CASSSSQGAGYTQYF
.	.	TRBV29-1	TRBJ2-1	TGCAGCGTTGAACACAATGAGCAGTTCTTC	CSVEHNEQFF
.	.	TRBV6-6	TRBJ1-2	TGTGCCAGCAGTTACCAGACAGTTCAGTATGGCTACACCTTC	CASSYQTVQYGYTF
few	TRBD1	TRBV11-2	TRBJ2-3	TGTGCCAGCAGCTCCGGACAGGGCAACACAGATACGCAGTATTTT	CASSSGQGNTDTQYF
.	TRBD2	TRBV20-1	TRBJ2-1	TGCAGTGCTAGAGTAGCGGGAGGGCCTCTCAATGAGCAGTTCTTC	CSARVAGGPLNEQFF
.	TRBD2	TRBV5-4	TRBJ2-7	TGTGCCAGCAGCGATACTAGCGGGAGGGCTTACGAGCAGTACTTC	CASSDTSGRAYEQYF
few	.	TRBV4-1	TRBJ1-2	TGCGCCAGCAGCCAAGATCCAAATTCCTACTATGGCTACACCTTC	CASSQDPNSYYGYTF
few	.	TRBV5-1	TRBJ2-1	TGCGCCAGCAGCCGGGGGTCCAGCTCCTACAATGAGCAGTTCTTC	CASSRGSSSYNEQFF
many	TRBD1	TRBV10-2	TRBJ1-1	TGCGCCAGCAGTGATCCGGGACAGGGAATGGCTGAAGCTTTCTTT	CASSDPGQGMAEAFF
.	TRBD2	TRBV19	TRBJ2-2	TGTGCCAGTACTCCACTAGCGGGAGGGCCCGCCGGGGAGCTGTTTTTT	CASTPLAGGPAGELFF
many	.	TRBV12-3/TRBV12-4	TRBJ2-3	TGTGCCACGAGATCAGTGATCTCCGGGGATACGCAGTATTTT	CATRSVISGDTQYF
many	.	TRBV6-1	TRBJ2-7	TGTGCCAGCAGTGCGCTCACTAGTTTCCACGAGCAGTACTTC	CASSALTSFHEQYF
few	TRBD1	TRBV9	TRBJ2-5	TGTGCCAGCAGCGCAGGGACAGGGTGGTCTAAAATTCAAGAGACCCAGTACTTC	CASSAGTGWSKIQETQYF
few	.	TRBV20-1	TRBJ1-2	TGCAGTGCTACGTCGGGGGGCGACTATGGCTACACCTTC	CSATSGGDYGYTF
.	.	TRBV2	TRBJ1-6	TGTGCCAGCAGTGGGCAGGGTTCACCCCTCCACTTT	CASSGQGSPLHF
.	.	TRBV12-3/TRBV12-4	TRBJ1-4	TGTGCCAGCAGTTTAAAGGGGCTACCAGGGGAAAAACTGTTTTTT	CASSLKGLPGEKLFF
few	.	TRBV6-5	TRBJ1-5	TGTGCCAGCAGCTCCGGTGTGGAGGGGCCCCAGCATTTT	CASSSGVEGPQHF
.	TRBD2	TRBV5-3	TRBJ2-2	TGTGCCAGAAGCACGCCGGGACAGGAGGCCGAGACTAGCGGGAGGGCCGCCGGGGAGCTGTTTTTT	CARSTPGQEAETSGRAAGELFF
many	.	TRBV21-1	TRBJ2-2	TGTGCCAGCAGCCCGCACTCGACAGGAATCACCGGGGAGCTGTTTTTT	CASSPHSTGITGELFF
.	TRBD1	TRBV12-3/TRBV12-4	TRBJ2-1	TGTGCCAGCAGCCCTCGACAGGGCTCCTACAATGAGCAGTTCTTC	CASSPRQGSYNEQFF
.	.	TRBV6-2/TRBV6-3	TRBJ1-1	TGTGCCAGCAGCGAGGGAAAGACCAAGCCGAACACTGAAGCTTTCTTT	CASSEGKTKPNTEAFF
few	.	TRBV3-1	TRBJ2-1	TGTGCCAGCAGCCAAGATAGAGGGACCTACAATGAGCAGTTCTTC	CASSQDRGTYNEQFF